The 30 T cell receptor beta chains listed next were all sequenced from one sample in a study of blood T cell repertoires in COVID-19. The repertoire was sequenced with immunoSEQ multiplex PCR; TCRdb's copy has only in-frame clones and lacks some. Here the sample spans about 190,000 clones, around 85% being singletons. Sample: PBMCs or T cells enriched from blood (not recorded which). Receptors were obtained from a woman aged 25-40 years who had recovered from COVID-19.

This chain connects TRBV10-1 to TRBJ2-5; the match to TRBD2 covers 11 bases. The germline V gene encodes CDR1 WNHNN and CDR2 SYGVQD (reference sequence). V lost 0 bases, J lost 1 base, and 10 bases stayed unmatched. CDR3 size: 19 residues. The CDR3 loop reads CASSESSSGGSFVQETQYF. In DNA, the CDR3 is TGCGCCAGCAGTGAGTCTTCTAGCGGGGGGTCCTTCGTCCAAGAGACCCAGTACTTC.

V and J are TRBV14 and TRBJ1-2, with 7 positions matching TRBD1. The CDR3 loop spans 14 amino acids. Trimming at V came to 3 bases and at J to 5 bases, leaving 6 bases not matched to a gene. In germline, CDR1 is SGHDN, CDR2 FVKESK. The CDR3 DNA reads as TGTGCCAGCAGCCATCCGGACAGGAGTTATGGCTACACCTTC. It codes for CASSHPDRSYGYTF.

The J gene is TRBJ1-5, the V gene TRBV19, with D possibly TRBD1 on 6 matching bases. Germline V gene data show CDR1 as LNHDA and CDR2 as SQIVND (reference sequence). Trimming stripped 2 bases from V and 1 base from J, with 12 bases between. The CDR3 extends over 16 amino acids. CDR3 region: CASSIFGQGSNQPQHF. Here the CDR3 DNA reads TGTGCCAGTAGTATATTCGGGCAGGGGAGCAATCAGCCCCAGCATTTT. Using reference TRBV19 and TRBJ1-5 for the parts outside the CDR3, the full variable domain is DGGITQSPKYLFRKEGQNVTLSCEQNLNHDAMYWYRQDPGQGLRLIYYSQIVNDFQKGDIAEGYSVSREKKESFPLTVTSAQKNPTAFYLCASSIFGQGSNQPQHFGDGTRLSIL.

The rearrangement uses TRBV5-1 and TRBJ1-6, with 8 bases matching TRBD1. Germline assignment: CDR1 SGHRS and CDR2 YFSETQ. J gave up 7 bases and V 5 bases, and 5 bases lay outside the gene matches. The CDR3 totals 14 residues. CDR3: CASSLGTGNSPLHF. CDR3 nucleotide sequence: TGCGCCAGCAGTTTAGGGACAGGAAATTCACCCCTCCACTTT. Full variable domain (rest looked up from reference TRBV5-1 and TRBJ1-6): KAGVTQTPRYLIKTRGQQVTLSCSPISGHRSVSWYQQTPGQGLQFLFEYFSETQRNKGNFPGRFSGRQFSNSRSEMNVSTLELGDSALYLCASSLGTGNSPLHFGNGTRLTVT.

This sequence joins TRBV10-3 and TRBJ1-1, with 7 bases identical to TRBD1. The CDR3 consists of 17 residues. In germline, CDR1 is ENHRY, CDR2 SYGVKD. V gave up 3 bases and J gave up 1 base; unmatched junction bases: 11. The CDR3: CAISERGQEYSNTEAFF. The CDR3 nucleotides read TGTGCCATCAGTGAAAGGGGGCAGGAGTACTCGAACACTGAAGCTTTCTTT.

This clone was observed a single time. This chain connects TRBV11-1 to TRBJ2-3; 8 nucleotides agree with TRBD1. The trim removed 5 bases at V and 3 bases at J, leaving 7 bases unmatched. Germline V gene lookup returns CDR1 SGHAT and CDR2 FQDESV (reference sequence). CDR3 length: 15 amino acids. This chain's CDR3 is CASSPTGDETDTQYF. In DNA form, the CDR3 reads TGTGCCAGCAGCCCGACAGGGGATGAGACAGATACGCAGTATTTT.

The chain has TRBV7-9 and TRBJ1-3, with a weak D call TRBD1 (5 bases). Germline lookup yields CDR1 SEHNR and CDR2 FQNEAQ (reference sequence). The CDR3 contains 15 residues. V was pared by 5 bases and J by 1 base, with 12 bases between. CDR3 region: CASSPSYRSGNTIYF. As DNA, the CDR3 is TGTGCCAGCAGCCCCTCCTACAGGTCTGGAAACACCATATATTTT. Full variable domain (rest looked up from reference TRBV7-9 and TRBJ1-3): DTGVSQNPRHKITKRGQNVTFRCDPISEHNRLYWYRQTLGQGPEFLTYFQNEAQLEKSRLLSDRFSAERPKGSFSTLEIQRTEQGDSAMYLCASSPSYRSGNTIYFGEGSWLTVV.

The CDR3 region is CASSPRQGTNSYTF. The CDR3 nucleotides read TGTGCCAGCAGCCCTCGACAGGGTACAAACAGCTACACCTTC. The V and J genes are TRBV5-4 and TRBJ1-2; 7 nucleotides match TRBD1. The V gene's germline CDR1 is SGHNT and CDR2 YYREEE (reference sequence). The junction had 12 bases not matched to a gene; V was cut back by 4 bases and J by 9 bases. This CDR3 has 14 residues. Drawing the rest from reference TRBV5-4 and TRBJ1-2, the complete variable domain is ETGVTQSPTHLIKTRGQQVTLRCSSQSGHNTVSWYQQALGQGPQFIFQYYREEENGRGNFPPRFSGLQFPNYSSELNVNALELDDSALYLCASSPRQGTNSYTFGSGTRLTVV.

The V gene is TRBV24-1, the J gene TRBJ1-5; 7 bases fit TRBD1. This CDR3 comprises 14 residues. In germline, CDR1 is KGHDR, CDR2 SFDVKD. The trim removed 6 bases at V and 7 bases at J, leaving 8 bases unmatched. CDR3 region: CATSRGTVGQPQHF. CDR3 coding DNA: TGTGCCACCAGTCGCGGGACAGTAGGGCAGCCCCAGCATTTT.

The chain recombines TRBV15 with TRBJ2-3; the D gene is possibly TRBD1 (5 bases). Germline V CDR1 and CDR2: LNHNV, YYDKDF (reference sequence). The CDR3 contains 14 residues. V was pared by 4 bases and J by 0 bases, with 8 bases between. The CDR3 DNA is TGTGCCACCAGCACGACAGTTAGCACAGATACGCAGTATTTT. Its protein is CATSTTVSTDTQYF.

The rearrangement links TRBV18 to TRBJ1-2; tentatively, D is TRBD1 (6 bases). Germline V gives CDR1 KGHSH, CDR2 LQKENI. V lost 3 bases and J 2 bases, leaving 25 bases between the germline ends. The CDR3 consists of 19 residues. DNA for the CDR3: TGTGCCAGCTCACCTTTCCGGCAGGGGACCATACCTACCAACTATGGCTACACCTTC. This gives the protein CASSPFRQGTIPTNYGYTF.

In DNA, the CDR3 is TGCAGTGCTAGTGAGGGGGCCGGAAACACCATATATTTT. This codes for CSASEGAGNTIYF. The chain employs TRBV20-1 and TRBJ1-3; 7 bases match TRBD1. The V and J ends lost 3 bases and 4 bases, in that order; junction bases with no gene match: 3. CDR3 length: 13 residues. Germline V gene lookup returns CDR1 DFQATT and CDR2 SNEGSKA (reference sequence).

The chain has TRBV10-3 and TRBJ2-3, with D possibly being TRBD1 (6 bases). V gave up 3 bases and J gave up 0 bases, with 13 bases separating them. Per the germline V gene, CDR1 is ENHRY and CDR2 is SYGVKD. The CDR3 covers 16 residues. The CDR3 spells CAISESGGTSTDTQYF. The CDR3 DNA is TGTGCCATCAGTGAATCTGGGGGCACGAGCACAGATACGCAGTATTTT.

The chain employs TRBV6-5 and TRBJ2-3; weak D call: TRBD2 (6 bases). The CDR3 spans 14 residues. Germline V gene lookup returns CDR1 MNHEY and CDR2 SVGAGI. The V end lost 6 bases, the J end lost 6 bases, and 16 bases lay between the germline ends. The CDR3 DNA follows: TGTGCCAGCAGAACCGACCCGGGGAGGGATACGCAGTATTTT. This gives the protein CASRTDPGRDTQYF.

Only a few counts were recorded for this clone. Other DNA sequences in the same sample also yield this CDR3. The chain has TRBV28 and TRBJ2-7, with D perhaps TRBD2 (5 bases). This CDR3 comprises 12 residues. Trimming removed 6 bases at V and 6 bases at J, with 12 bases between. Germline CDR1 reads MDHEN; CDR2 reads SYDVKM. The CDR3 here is CASSHTSSEQYF. CDR3 coding DNA: TGTGCCAGCAGCCACACTAGTTCCGAGCAGTACTTC.

The rearrangement joins TRBV3-1 (or the pseudogene TRBV3-2) to TRBJ2-1; D is perhaps TRBD2 (7 bases). The length of the CDR3 is 16 residues. V was clipped by 0 bases and J by 8 bases, with 17 bases between them. Looked up from germline, CDR1 is LGHDT and CDR2 is YNNKEL (reference sequence). This CDR3 is CASSQEDWGGPDEQFF. The CDR3 DNA sequence: TGTGCCAGCAGCCAAGAAGATTGGGGGGGCCCGGATGAGCAGTTCTTC.

V usage is TRBV28 and J usage is TRBJ2-5, with TRBD2 matching over 7 bases. CDR1 and CDR2 from the germline V gene are MDHEN and SYDVKM. CDR3 length: 15 amino acids. After removal of 6 bases from V and 5 bases from J, the junction contained 12 bases not matched to a gene. For the CDR3, the DNA is TGTGCCAGCAGCTCCTACCGACTAGCTTGGGAGACCCAGTACTTC. Translation gives CASSSYRLAWETQYF.

The rearrangement links TRBV24-1 to TRBJ2-5; the D gene is possibly TRBD1 (7 bases). This CDR3 comprises 16 residues. The V end was cut by 5 bases, the J end by 3 bases, with 18 bases between. CDR1 is KGHDR and CDR2 is SFDVKD in the germline V gene. The CDR3: CATSGLRDSDEETQYF. The CDR3 DNA is TGTGCCACCAGTGGGCTGCGGGACAGCGATGAAGAGACCCAGTACTTC.

The chain couples TRBV27 to TRBJ1-1, with D perhaps matching TRBD1 (5 bases). The CDR3 loop spans 15 amino acids. V lost 5 bases and J 2 bases, leaving 15 bases between the germline ends. From germline, CDR1 is MNHEY and CDR2 SMNVEV (reference sequence). CDR3 DNA sequence: TGTGCCAGCAGTGCTCGGGGGACGCCAAACACTGAAGCTTTCTTT. Its protein is CASSARGTPNTEAFF.

The rearrangement uses TRBV5-1 and TRBJ2-3; 9 nucleotides align to TRBD1. The J segment lost 0 bases and the V segment lost 4 bases, leaving 3 bases of the junction unmatched. The germline CDR1 and CDR2 sequences are SGHRS and YFSETQ. The CDR3 is made up of 15 amino acids. Here the CDR3 DNA reads TGCGCCAGCAGCGAGACAGGGGGAAGCACAGATACGCAGTATTTT. As protein: CASSETGGSTDTQYF.

The chain couples TRBV11-2 to TRBJ2-3, with D uncertain. V shed 8 bases and J shed 1 base, with 10 bases lying between them. CDR1 is SGHAT and CDR2 is FQNNGV in the germline V gene. CDR3 length: 13 amino acids. CDR3 region: CASLSSGTDTQYF. In nucleotides, the CDR3 is TGTGCCAGCCTATCTAGTGGCACAGATACGCAGTATTTT. Filled out from reference TRBV11-2 and TRBJ2-3, the complete variable domain reads EAGVAQSPRYKIIEKRQSVAFWCNPISGHATLYWYQQILGQGPKLLIQFQNNGVVDDSQLPKDRFSAERLKGVDSTLKIQPAKLEDSAVYLCASLSSGTDTQYFGPGTRLTVL.

The chain has TRBV19 and TRBJ2-7; 7 nucleotides agree with TRBD2. CDR3 length: 15 amino acids. Trimming took 4 bases from V and 3 from J; bases not matched to a gene: 9. The germline V gene has CDR1 LNHDA and CDR2 SQIVND (reference sequence). CDR3 DNA sequence: TGTGCCAGTAGTAAAGGAAGCGGGATGGGCTACGAGCAGTACTTC. This codes for CASSKGSGMGYEQYF.

The rearrangement joins TRBV5-8 to TRBJ2-7; the match to TRBD2 covers 14 bases. CDR3 length equals 17 residues. Germline assignment: CDR1 SGHTS and CDR2 YDEGEE. The CDR3: CATTPGLAGESSYEQYF. In nucleotides, the CDR3 is TGTGCAACTACCCCGGGACTAGCGGGAGAGAGCTCCTACGAGCAGTACTTC. The full variable domain, with the rest looked up from reference TRBV5-8 and TRBJ2-7, is EAGVTQSPTHLIKTRGQQATLRCSPISGHTSVYWYQQALGLGLQFLLWYDEGEERNRGNFPPRFSGRQFPNYSSELNVNALELEDSALYLCATTPGLAGESSYEQYFGPGTRLTVT.

The chain links TRBV27 to TRBJ1-3; D remains unclear. Germline-derived CDR1 and CDR2 are MNHEY and SMNVEV (reference sequence). The CDR3 totals 16 residues. The V end lost 5 bases, the J end lost 2 bases, and 16 bases lay between the germline ends. CDR3: CASSPREGITGNTIYF. CDR3 in DNA: TGTGCCAGCAGTCCCCGGGAGGGTATCACTGGAAACACCATATATTTT.

The gene calls are TRBV19 and TRBJ1-6; 8 bases align to TRBD1. V lost 9 bases to trimming and J lost 8 bases; unmatched junction nucleotides: 9. CDR3 length equals 14 residues. Germline CDR1 and CDR2: LNHDA and SQIVND (reference sequence). CDR3 residues: CASDRGHKDSPLHF. The CDR3 DNA reads as TGTGCCAGCGACAGGGGCCACAAGGATTCACCCCTCCACTTT. Using reference TRBV19 and TRBJ1-6 for the parts outside the CDR3, the full variable domain is DGGITQSPKYLFRKEGQNVTLSCEQNLNHDAMYWYRQDPGQGLRLIYYSQIVNDFQKGDIAEGYSVSREKKESFPLTVTSAQKNPTAFYLCASDRGHKDSPLHFGNGTRLTVT.

V gene TRBV21-1 combines with J gene TRBJ2-7; the table names TRBD2, a call not compared with the DNA. TRBV21-1 constitutes a pseudogene. The CDR3 extends over 17 amino acids. The CDR3 reads CASSLRRGERAVYEQYF. DNA of the CDR3: TGTGCCAGCAGCCTTCGTAGAGGGGAGCGGGCGGTCTACGAGCAGTACTTC.

V gene TRBV6-4 combines with J gene TRBJ1-2, with D possibly TRBD1 on 6 matching bases. Per germline, CDR1 MRHNA and CDR2 SNTAGT. The V and J ends lost 6 bases and 2 bases respectively, with 16 bases between them. The CDR3 has 15 residues. CDR3 sequence reads: CASRQQGVGNYGYTF. The DNA of the CDR3 is TGTGCCAGCAGGCAACAGGGAGTTGGCAACTATGGCTACACCTTC.

The chain combines TRBV11-3 with TRBJ1-1; a possible D gene is TRBD1 (5 bases). From germline, CDR1 is SGHNT and CDR2 YENEEA. The CDR3 has 14 residues. V was shortened by 1 base and J by 3 bases, with 9 bases between the two germline ends. This CDR3 reads CASSLAGFYTEAFF. CDR3 bases: TGTGCCAGCAGCTTAGCAGGGTTTTACACTGAAGCTTTCTTT.

The chain is built from TRBV21-1 and TRBJ2-3; the D call TRBD2 from the table was never checked on the DNA. TRBV21-1 is a pseudogene. This CDR3 has 14 amino acids. This CDR3 is CASSIAGGTDTQYF. The DNA of the CDR3 is TGTGCCAGCAGCATAGCGGGGGGGACAGATACGCAGTATTTT.

The rearrangement uses TRBV11-2 and TRBJ2-7; 10 bases align to TRBD2. The J segment lost 9 bases and the V segment lost 2 bases, leaving 16 bases of the junction unmatched. This CDR3 has 17 residues. The germline V gene encodes CDR1 SGHAT and CDR2 FQNNGV. CDR3 residues: CASSLYHLAGGPQGQYF. CDR3 DNA sequence: TGTGCCAGCAGCTTATATCACTTAGCGGGAGGACCACAGGGGCAGTACTTC.